These 13 T cell receptor beta chains originate from one sample sequenced in a study of shared clonotypes between healthy human individuals. Here immunoSEQ multiplex PCR was the method, and the copy in TCRdb shows in-frame clones only, minus some. The sample shows millions of clones, about 95% of them seen only once. CD8 cells classed as naive were CD45RO-negative and positively selected for CCR7, excluding terminally differentiated effector memory CD45RA+ cells. The source material was naive CD8+ T cells sorted from blood. These receptors came from a man between 18 and 29 years old in good health.

V is TRBV4-1 and J is TRBJ2-7; D call uncertain. The CDR3 length is 12 residues. V lost 0 bases to trimming and J lost 5 bases, with 5 bases between them. Germline CDR1 reads MGHRA; CDR2 reads YSYEKL. The CDR3 is CASSQERNEQYF. As DNA, the CDR3 is TGCGCCAGCAGCCAAGAGAGGAACGAGCAGTACTTC.

V usage is TRBV29-1 and J usage is TRBJ2-5, with D uncertain. The DNA matches TRBJ2-7 better at its end, which makes the J call doubtful. There are 13 residues in the CDR3. CDR1 SQVTM and CDR2 ANQGSEA come from the germline V gene. The CDR3 DNA reads as TGCAGCGTTCATTCCCCGTACGCCTACGAGCAGTACTTC. Amino acid sequence: CSVHSPYAYEQYF.

The V gene is TRBV27, the J gene TRBJ2-7; D unresolved. CDR1 MNHEY and CDR2 SMNVEV come from the germline V gene (reference sequence). Trimming left V 5 bases short and J 3 bases short, with 8 bases between. CDR3 size: 12 residues. In DNA, the CDR3 is TGTGCCAGCAGTGAAGACGGCTACGAGCAGTACTTC. Its translation is CASSEDGYEQYF.

The V and J genes are TRBV9 and TRBJ1-1; D perhaps matches TRBD1 (5 bases). CDR1 is SGDLS and CDR2 is YYNGEE in the germline V gene. The CDR3 is 15 amino acids. The germline V and J ends were trimmed by 0 bases and 1 base, with 10 bases remaining between them. CDR3 DNA sequence: TGTGCCAGCAGCGTAGAAGGGGACCCGAACACTGAAGCTTTCTTT. Translated, it gives CASSVEGDPNTEAFF.

The gene calls are TRBV2 and TRBJ2-3; 9 bases agree with TRBD1. Germline values: CDR1 SNHLY, CDR2 FYNNEI. Trimming at V came to 7 bases and at J to 3 bases, leaving 14 bases not matched to a gene. This CDR3 has 17 amino acids. This CDR3 reads CASIPFTGTGPTDTQYF. The CDR3 DNA is TGTGCCAGCATTCCGTTCACCGGGACAGGGCCAACAGATACGCAGTATTTT.

The chain combines TRBV21-1 with TRBJ2-7. TRBV21-1 is a recognized pseudogene. The CDR3 covers 15 residues. CDR3 region: CASSKVAGRSYEQYF. The CDR3 nucleotides read TGTGCCAGCAGCAAAGTGGCTGGACGGTCCTACGAGCAGTACTTC.

The gene calls are TRBV12-2 and TRBJ1-1. TRBV12-2 is marked as a pseudogene. This CDR3 contains 18 residues. CDR3 DNA sequence: TGTGCAAGTCGCTTAGTGGGTGGAAGACGGGGTTTGAACACTGAAGCTTTCTTT. Amino acids: CASRLVGGRRGLNTEAFF.

The rearrangement links TRBV2 to TRBJ2-7; D gene ambiguous. This CDR3 has 13 residues. Germline V gene data show CDR1 as SNHLY and CDR2 as FYNNEI. Between the trimmed V and J ends, which lost 6 bases and 0 bases, there was a span of 9 bases. In DNA form, the CDR3 reads TGTGCCAGCAGCCTTAGGTACTCCTACGAGCAGTACTTC. It translates to CASSLRYSYEQYF.

This chain joins TRBV2 and TRBJ2-3, with a possible D match to TRBD2 (5 bases). CDR1 SNHLY and CDR2 FYNNEI come from the germline V gene. CDR3 length: 17 residues. Between the trimmed V and J ends, which lost 5 bases and 5 bases, there was a span of 23 bases. The CDR3 bases are TGTGCCAGCAGTACCGAACATACTAGATTTAAAGGAGATACGCAGTATTTT. This translates into CASSTEHTRFKGDTQYF. Supplemented by reference TRBV2 and TRBJ2-3, the full variable domain reads EPEVTQTPSHQVTQMGQEVILRCVPISNHLYFYWYRQILGQKVEFLVSFYNNEISEKSEIFDDQFSVERPDGSNFTLKIRSTKLEDSAMYFCASSTEHTRFKGDTQYFGPGTRLTVL.

The chain is built from TRBV4-1 and TRBJ2-2, with a tentative D call TRBD1 (5 bases). Germline V gives CDR1 MGHRA, CDR2 YSYEKL. V was clipped by 1 base and J by 7 bases, with 10 bases between them. The CDR3 spans 14 residues. CDR3 residues: CASSQVGLDGELFF. CDR3 nucleotide sequence: TGCGCCAGCAGCCAAGTGGGGCTTGACGGGGAGCTGTTTTTT.

The CDR3 nucleotides are TGTGCCAGCAGCTTGCTCCAGGGCGCAGAAGAGACCCAGTACTTC. It specifies CASSLLQGAEETQYF. This sequence joins TRBV5-6 and TRBJ2-5; tentatively, D is TRBD1 (5 bases). V shed 1 base and J shed 3 bases, with 13 bases lying between them. Germline CDR1 and CDR2: SGHDT and YYEEEE. The CDR3 is 15 residues long.

V is TRBV10-3 and J is TRBJ2-7, with TRBD2 matching over 9 bases. This CDR3 has 14 amino acids. Germline V gene lookup returns CDR1 ENHRY and CDR2 SYGVKD. The V and J ends lost 10 bases and 6 bases, in that order; junction bases with no gene match: 13. The CDR3 region has the DNA TGTGCCACGACGGTGGCGGGAGGGCCCGGCGAGCAGTACTTC. This codes for CATTVAGGPGEQYF.

This chain links TRBV29-1 with TRBJ1-1; 7 nucleotides line up with TRBD1. This CDR3 contains 14 residues. With 4 bases clipped from V and 3 bases from J, the junction kept 8 bases outside the gene matches. Germline V gene sequence: CDR1 SQVTM, CDR2 ANQGSEA. The CDR3 nucleotides read TGCAGCGTTGTCATCCTGGGACAGTACACTGAAGCTTTCTTT. Protein: CSVVILGQYTEAFF.